This TCR beta chain was retrieved from a study of T cells in Graves' hyperthyroidism and ophthalmopathy. No ophthalmopathy progression within 18 months constituted stable Graves' hyperthyroidism. Hyperthyroidism patients were newly diagnosed, had disease duration under 2 months, and were aged 18 to 65 years. The TCR beta CDR3 regions underwent amplification using RNA transcripts as the source. HTBI primers were employed in a first-round RT-PCR of the TCR CDR3. TCRdb fed the multiplex PCR reads into MiXCR, producing one record per CDR3 protein. The sample carries hundreds of thousands of distinct CDR3 sequences, 38% recorded once. In the case of this clonotype: The target antigen is unknown.

Study findings and constraints: Among thyroid clonotypes expanded above 0.001, most also appeared in blood.

The source of this sequence is a man aged 18 to 29 with Graves' hyperthyroidism. Sequencing was performed on blood.

CDR3 nucleotide sequence: TGTGCCAGCAGTTTCAAGGGGGAGGCTTTCTTT. It translates to CASSFKGEAFF. The V gene is TRBV12-3 or TRBV12-4, the J gene TRBJ1-1, with D tentatively TRBD1 (6 bases). Between the trimmed V and J ends, which lost 3 bases and 11 bases, there was a span of 10 bases. The CDR3 contains 11 residues.